This TCR beta chain was obtained from a study of blood T cells in healthy people across ages. Study-wide results and caveats: Long-lived and aged donors differed, with more naive CD4+ cells and higher diversity in the long-lived. The authors considered diversity estimates from one million T cells to be underestimates.

The authors ran a second PCR of 7 to 11 cycles using a sample-barcoded 5' primer and a J-beta primer mix. MiXCR was run by TCRdb on the 5' RACE reads, yielding one entry per CDR3 protein. This sample carries hundreds of thousands of distinct CDR3 sequences, under 45% of them seen once, and the ten largest clones take around 21%. Drawn from each donor were ten milliliters of peripheral blood. The germline CDR1 and CDR2 sequences are MNHNY and SVGAGI (reference sequence). This CDR3 is built from 16 residues. V shed 0 bases, J shed 6 bases, and the junction held 6 bases outside the gene matches. This clonotype was observed a few times. Its specificity is unknown.

Sequenced sample: blood. The rearrangement joins TRBV6-6 to TRBJ2-3; 10 nucleotides line up with TRBD2. This TCR was recovered from a man in his sixties in good health. The CDR3 nucleotides read TGTGCCAGCAGTTACTCTATAGCGGGGGGCGGCGATACGCAGTATTTT. Its protein product is CASSYSIAGGGDTQYF.